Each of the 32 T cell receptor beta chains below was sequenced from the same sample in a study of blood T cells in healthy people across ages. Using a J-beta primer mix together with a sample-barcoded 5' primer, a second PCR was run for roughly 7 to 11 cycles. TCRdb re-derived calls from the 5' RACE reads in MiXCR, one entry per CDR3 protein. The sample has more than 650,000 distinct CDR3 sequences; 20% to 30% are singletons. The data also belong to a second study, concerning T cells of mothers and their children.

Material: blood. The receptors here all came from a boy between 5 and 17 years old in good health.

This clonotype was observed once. As DNA, the CDR3 is TGTGCCAGCAGCCAAGAATTTGCGACCGGAAATGAGCAGTTCTTC. The encoded protein is CASSQEFATGNEQFF. The chain carries TRBV4-2 and TRBJ2-1; D gene uncertain. Germline CDR1 reads LGHNA; CDR2 reads YNFKEQ. Trimming removed 0 bases from V and 7 bases from J, with 13 bases in between. There are 15 residues in the CDR3.

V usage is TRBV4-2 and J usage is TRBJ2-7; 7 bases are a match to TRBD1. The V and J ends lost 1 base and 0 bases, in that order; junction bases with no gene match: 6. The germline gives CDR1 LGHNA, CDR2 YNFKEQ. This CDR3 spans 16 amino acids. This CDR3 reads CASSQVLAGGSYEQYF. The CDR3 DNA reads TGTGCCAGCAGCCAAGTGCTAGCAGGGGGCTCCTACGAGCAGTACTTC.

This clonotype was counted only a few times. CDR3 residues: CSAPNQGAGADTQYF. The CDR3 DNA reads TGCAGTGCTCCTAATCAGGGGGCGGGTGCAGATACGCAGTATTTT. The chain combines TRBV20-1 with TRBJ2-3, with 8 bases matching TRBD1. Germline lookup yields CDR1 DFQATT and CDR2 SNEGSKA (reference sequence). The J segment lost 4 bases and the V segment lost 5 bases, leaving 11 bases of the junction unmatched. The CDR3 loop spans 15 amino acids.

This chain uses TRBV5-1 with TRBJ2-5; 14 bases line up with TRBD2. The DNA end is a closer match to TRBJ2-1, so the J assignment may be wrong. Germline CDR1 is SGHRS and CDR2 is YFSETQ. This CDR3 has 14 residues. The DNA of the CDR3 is TGCGCCACAGGGACTAGCGGGGGATACAATGAGCAGTTCTTC. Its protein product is CATGTSGGYNEQFF.

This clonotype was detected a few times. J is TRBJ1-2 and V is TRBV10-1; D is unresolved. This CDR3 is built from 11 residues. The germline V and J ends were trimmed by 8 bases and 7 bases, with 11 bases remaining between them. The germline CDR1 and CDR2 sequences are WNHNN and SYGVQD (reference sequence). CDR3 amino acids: CASPVLGGYTF. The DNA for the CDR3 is TGCGCCAGCCCAGTTCTAGGTGGCTACACCTTC.

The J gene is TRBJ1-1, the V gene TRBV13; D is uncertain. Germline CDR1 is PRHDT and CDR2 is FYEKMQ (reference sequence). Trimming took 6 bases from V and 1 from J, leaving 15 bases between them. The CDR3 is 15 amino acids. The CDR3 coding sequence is TGTGCCAGCAGTCCAAAAAGTGGCCGGAACACTGAAGCTTTCTTT. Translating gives CASSPKSGRNTEAFF.

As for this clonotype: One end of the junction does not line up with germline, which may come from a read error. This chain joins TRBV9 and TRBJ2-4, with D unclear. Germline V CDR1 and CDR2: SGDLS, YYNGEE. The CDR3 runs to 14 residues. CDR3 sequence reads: CASSVDPAGDIQYF. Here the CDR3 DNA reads TGTGCCAGCAGCGTAGATCCAGCCGGAGACATTCAGTATTTC.

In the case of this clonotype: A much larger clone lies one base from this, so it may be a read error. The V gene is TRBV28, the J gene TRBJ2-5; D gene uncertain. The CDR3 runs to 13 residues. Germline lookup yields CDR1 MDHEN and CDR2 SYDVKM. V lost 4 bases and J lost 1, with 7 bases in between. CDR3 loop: CASSYSLQETQYF. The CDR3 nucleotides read TGTGCCAGCAGTTACAGCCTCCAAGAGACCCAGTACTTC.

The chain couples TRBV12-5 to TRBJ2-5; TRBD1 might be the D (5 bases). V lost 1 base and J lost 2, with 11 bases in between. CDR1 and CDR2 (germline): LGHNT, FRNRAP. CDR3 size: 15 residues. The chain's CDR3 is CASGLGQRGQETQYF. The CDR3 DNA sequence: TGTGCTAGTGGTTTGGGGCAAAGGGGTCAAGAGACCCAGTACTTC.

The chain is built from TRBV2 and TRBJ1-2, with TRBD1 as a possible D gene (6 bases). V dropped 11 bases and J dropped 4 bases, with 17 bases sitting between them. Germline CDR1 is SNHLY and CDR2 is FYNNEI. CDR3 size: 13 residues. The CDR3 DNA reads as TGTGCCGGGGGGGCAGGGGCTTTCTATGGCTACACCTTC. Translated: CAGGAGAFYGYTF.

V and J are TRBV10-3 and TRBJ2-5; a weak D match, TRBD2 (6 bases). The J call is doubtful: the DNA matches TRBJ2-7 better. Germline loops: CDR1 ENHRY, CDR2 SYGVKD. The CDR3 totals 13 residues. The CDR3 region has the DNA TGTGCCATCGGTACTAGCACTTCCTACGAGCAGTACTTC. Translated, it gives CAIGTSTSYEQYF.

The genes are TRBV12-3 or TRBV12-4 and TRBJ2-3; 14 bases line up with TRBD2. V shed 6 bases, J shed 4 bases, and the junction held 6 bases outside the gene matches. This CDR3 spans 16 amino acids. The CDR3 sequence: CASSWTSGGFPDTQYF. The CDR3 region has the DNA TGTGCCAGCAGCTGGACTAGCGGGGGGTTTCCAGATACGCAGTATTTT.

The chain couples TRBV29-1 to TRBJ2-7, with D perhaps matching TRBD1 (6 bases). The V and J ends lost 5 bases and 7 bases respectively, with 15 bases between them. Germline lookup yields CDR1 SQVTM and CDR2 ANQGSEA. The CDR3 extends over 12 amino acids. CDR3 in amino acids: CSVTQGLREQYF. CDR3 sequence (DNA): TGCAGCGTTACCCAGGGGTTGAGGGAGCAGTACTTC.

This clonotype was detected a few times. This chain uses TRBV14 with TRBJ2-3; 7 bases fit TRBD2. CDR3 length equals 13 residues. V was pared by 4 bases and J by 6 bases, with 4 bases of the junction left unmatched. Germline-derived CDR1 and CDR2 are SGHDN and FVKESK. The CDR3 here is CASSPGGVDTQYF. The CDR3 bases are TGTGCCAGCAGCCCTGGGGGGGTCGATACGCAGTATTTT.

In DNA, the CDR3 is TGTGCCAGCAGCTTGCCGGGACTAGATACCGAGACCCAGTACTTC. Translation: CASSLPGLDTETQYF. The rearrangement uses TRBV5-6 and TRBJ2-5, with 8 bases fitting TRBD2. This CDR3 is built from 15 residues. The junction had 7 bases not matched to a gene; V was cut back by 1 base and J by 5 bases. In germline, CDR1 is SGHDT, CDR2 YYEEEE.

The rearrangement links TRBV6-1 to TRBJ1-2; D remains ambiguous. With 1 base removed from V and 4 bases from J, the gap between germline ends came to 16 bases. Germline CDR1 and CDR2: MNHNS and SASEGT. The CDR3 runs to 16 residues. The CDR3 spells CASSEDNYLVSYGYTF. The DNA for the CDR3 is TGTGCCAGCAGTGAAGACAACTACCTTGTGAGCTATGGCTACACCTTC.

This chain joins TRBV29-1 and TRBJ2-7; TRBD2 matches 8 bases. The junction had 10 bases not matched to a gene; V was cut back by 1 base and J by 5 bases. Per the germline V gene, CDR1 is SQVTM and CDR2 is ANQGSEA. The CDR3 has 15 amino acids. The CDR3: CSVEGLAGRDDEQYF. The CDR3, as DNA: TGCAGCGTTGAAGGCCTAGCGGGCCGCGACGACGAGCAGTACTTC.

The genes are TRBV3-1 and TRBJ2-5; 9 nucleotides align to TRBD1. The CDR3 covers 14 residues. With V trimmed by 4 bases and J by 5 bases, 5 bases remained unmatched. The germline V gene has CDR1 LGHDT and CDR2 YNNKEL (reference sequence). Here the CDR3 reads CASSPRDRVETQYF. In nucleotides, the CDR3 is TGTGCCAGCAGCCCCCGGGACAGGGTGGAGACCCAGTACTTC.

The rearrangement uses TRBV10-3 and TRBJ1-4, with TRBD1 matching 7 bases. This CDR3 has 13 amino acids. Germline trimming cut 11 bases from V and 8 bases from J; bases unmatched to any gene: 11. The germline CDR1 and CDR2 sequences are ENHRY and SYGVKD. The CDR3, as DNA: TGTGCCTGCACACAGGGGCTCGGGGAAAAACTGTTTTTT. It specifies CACTQGLGEKLFF.

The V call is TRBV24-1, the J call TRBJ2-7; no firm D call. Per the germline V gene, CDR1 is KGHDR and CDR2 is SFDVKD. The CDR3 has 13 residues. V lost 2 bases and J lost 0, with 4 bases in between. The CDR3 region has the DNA TGTGCCACCAGTGATTCGAACTCCTACGAGCAGTACTTC. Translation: CATSDSNSYEQYF.

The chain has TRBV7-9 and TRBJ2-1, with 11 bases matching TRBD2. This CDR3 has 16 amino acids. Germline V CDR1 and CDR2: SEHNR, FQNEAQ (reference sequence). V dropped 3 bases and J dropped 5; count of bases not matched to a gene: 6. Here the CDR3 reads CASSFRSGLADNEQFF. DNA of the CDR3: TGTGCCAGCAGCTTCCGATCGGGACTAGCGGACAATGAGCAGTTCTTC.

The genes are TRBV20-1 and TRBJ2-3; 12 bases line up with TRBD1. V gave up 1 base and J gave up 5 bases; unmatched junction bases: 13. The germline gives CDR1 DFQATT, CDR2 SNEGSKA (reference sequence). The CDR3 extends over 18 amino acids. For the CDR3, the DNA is TGCAGTGCTAGAGCGACGTCGGGGACAGGGGGCCTTATAGATACGCAGTATTTT. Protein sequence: CSARATSGTGGLIDTQYF.

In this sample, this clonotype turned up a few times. The CDR3 here is CASSLQVEKLFF. The CDR3 DNA sequence: TGTGCCAGCAGCCTCCAAGTTGAAAAACTGTTTTTT. The V gene is TRBV3-1, the J gene TRBJ1-4; D is undetermined. The length of the CDR3 is 12 residues. V lost 4 bases to trimming and J lost 7 bases, with 7 bases between them. Germline V gene lookup returns CDR1 LGHDT and CDR2 YNNKEL (reference sequence).

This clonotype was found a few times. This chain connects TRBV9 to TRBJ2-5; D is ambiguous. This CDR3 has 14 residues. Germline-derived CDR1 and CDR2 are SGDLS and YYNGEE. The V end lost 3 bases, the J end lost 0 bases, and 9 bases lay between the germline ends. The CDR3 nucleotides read TGTGCCAGCAGCGCTTTCCGGGACCAAGAGACCCAGTACTTC. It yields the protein CASSAFRDQETQYF.

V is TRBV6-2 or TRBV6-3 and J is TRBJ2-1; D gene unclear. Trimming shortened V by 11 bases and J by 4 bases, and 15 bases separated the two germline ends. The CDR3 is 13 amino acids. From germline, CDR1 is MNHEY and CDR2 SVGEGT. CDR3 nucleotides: TGTGCCGGCACCGACCCTCCATACAATGAGCAGTTCTTC. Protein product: CAGTDPPYNEQFF.

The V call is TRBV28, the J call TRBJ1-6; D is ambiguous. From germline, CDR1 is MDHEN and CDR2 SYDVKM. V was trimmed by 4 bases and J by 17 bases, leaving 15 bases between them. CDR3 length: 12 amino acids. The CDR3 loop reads CASSSFGPPVHF. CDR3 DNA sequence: TGTGCCAGCAGTTCCTTCGGACCCCCCGTCCACTTT.

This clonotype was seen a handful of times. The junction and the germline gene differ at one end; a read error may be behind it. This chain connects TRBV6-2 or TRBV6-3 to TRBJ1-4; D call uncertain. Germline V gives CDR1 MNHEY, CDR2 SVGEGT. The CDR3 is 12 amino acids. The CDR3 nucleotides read TGTACCAGCAGGCAACGGAGAGAAAAACTGTTTTTT. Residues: CTSRQRREKLFF.

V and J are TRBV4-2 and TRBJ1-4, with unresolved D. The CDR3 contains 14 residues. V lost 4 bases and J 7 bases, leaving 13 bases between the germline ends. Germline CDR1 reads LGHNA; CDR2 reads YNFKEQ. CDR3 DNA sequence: TGTGCCAGCAGCCGCGGGCGGGTTGGTGAAAAACTGTTTTTT. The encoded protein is CASSRGRVGEKLFF.

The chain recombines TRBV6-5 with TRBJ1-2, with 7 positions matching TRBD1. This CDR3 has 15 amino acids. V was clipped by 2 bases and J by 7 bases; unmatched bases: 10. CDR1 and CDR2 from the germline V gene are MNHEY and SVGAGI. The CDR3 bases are TGTGCCAGCAGTTACACGGGACAGTCCAGGAGTGGCTACACCTTC. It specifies CASSYTGQSRSGYTF.

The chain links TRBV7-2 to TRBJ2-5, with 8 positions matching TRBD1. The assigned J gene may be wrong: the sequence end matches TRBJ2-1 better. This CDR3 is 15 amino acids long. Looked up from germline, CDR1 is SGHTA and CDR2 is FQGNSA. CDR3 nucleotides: TGTGCCAGCAGCCCCCGGACAGGGAACTACAATGAGCAGTTCTTC. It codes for CASSPRTGNYNEQFF.

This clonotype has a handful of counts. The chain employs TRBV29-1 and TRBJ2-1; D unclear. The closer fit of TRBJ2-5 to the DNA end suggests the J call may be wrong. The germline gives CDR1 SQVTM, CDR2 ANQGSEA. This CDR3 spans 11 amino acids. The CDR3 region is CSVEWAETQYF. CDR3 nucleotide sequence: TGCAGCGTTGAATGGGCAGAGACCCAGTACTTC.

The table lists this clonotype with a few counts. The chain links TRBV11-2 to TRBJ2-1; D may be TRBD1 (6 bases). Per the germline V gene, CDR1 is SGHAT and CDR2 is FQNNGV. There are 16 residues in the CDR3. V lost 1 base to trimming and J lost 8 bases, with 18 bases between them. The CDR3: CASSLGGWGRGDEQFF. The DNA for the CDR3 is TGTGCCAGCAGCTTAGGGGGGTGGGGCAGGGGTGATGAGCAGTTCTTC.